A single sample is the source of the 27 T cell receptor beta chains below, sequenced in a study of blood T cell repertoires in COVID-19. TCRdb keeps only in-frame clones here, not all; method: immunoSEQ multiplex PCR. The table lists 150,000 to 200,000 clones, about four fifths of them singletons. Sequencing was carried out using peripheral blood. These receptors all come from a man between 60 and 70 years old with active or convalescent COVID-19.

The J gene is TRBJ1-3, the V gene TRBV15; maybe TRBD1 (5 bases). Germline-derived CDR1 and CDR2 are LNHNV and YYDKDF (reference sequence). This CDR3 contains 14 residues. The V end was cut by 3 bases, the J end by 3 bases, with 9 bases between. CDR3 nucleotide sequence: TGTGCCACCAGCAGTCCAGGGTTTGGAAACACCATATATTTT. Encoded protein: CATSSPGFGNTIYF.

This clone was seen many times. This chain uses TRBV28 with TRBJ2-7; 9 positions agree with TRBD2. The germline CDR1 and CDR2 sequences are MDHEN and SYDVKM. The CDR3 sequence is 13 residues long. Trimming at V came to 3 bases and at J to 5 bases, leaving 2 bases not matched to a gene. The CDR3 DNA reads as TGTGCCAGCAGTTTCTCTAGCGGGGACGAGCAGTACTTC. It specifies CASSFSSGDEQYF.

The gene calls are TRBV5-1 and TRBJ1-1; no clear D gene. Looked up from germline, CDR1 is SGHRS and CDR2 is YFSETQ. V shed 2 bases and J shed 0 bases, with 14 bases lying between them. The CDR3 has 16 amino acids. The DNA for the CDR3 is TGCGCCAGCAGCTTCCTCTGGGCCCCCATGAACACTGAAGCTTTCTTT. Translation gives CASSFLWAPMNTEAFF.

The chain recombines TRBV4-2 with TRBJ1-5; 7 bases align to TRBD1. CDR3 length: 15 amino acids. After removal of 0 bases from V and 5 bases from J, the junction contained 4 bases not matched to a gene. Germline V gene lookup returns CDR1 LGHNA and CDR2 YNFKEQ. The CDR3 region has the DNA TGTGCCAGCAGCCAAGAAGGGGGCGGATATCAGCCCCAGCATTTT. It codes for CASSQEGGGYQPQHF.

The sample holds a few counts of this clone. The chain employs TRBV10-1 and TRBJ1-6; D is undetermined. Between the trimmed V and J ends, which lost 3 bases and 0 bases, there was a span of 9 bases. The CDR3 is 16 amino acids. Germline V gene lookup returns CDR1 WNHNN and CDR2 SYGVQD (reference sequence). CDR3 nucleotide sequence: TGCGCCAGCAGTGACAGGCCGAGCTCCTATAATTCACCCCTCCACTTT. Translating it yields CASSDRPSSYNSPLHF.

The gene calls are TRBV27 and TRBJ2-1; 7 nucleotides agree with TRBD2. Germline CDR1 MNHEY, CDR2 SMNVEV (reference sequence). V lost 6 bases to trimming and J lost 0 bases; unmatched junction nucleotides: 8. The CDR3 contains 16 residues. DNA for the CDR3: TGTGCCAGCAGGGGGTCGGGGGGTGGCTCCTACAATGAGCAGTTCTTC. Encoded protein: CASRGSGGGSYNEQFF.

This chain links TRBV2 with TRBJ1-1; perhaps TRBD1 as D (5 bases). V was trimmed by 7 bases and J by 1 base, leaving 13 bases between them. This CDR3 comprises 14 residues. From germline, CDR1 is SNHLY and CDR2 FYNNEI. CDR3 loop: CASIWDTGNTEAFF. The CDR3 DNA sequence: TGTGCCAGCATCTGGGATACAGGGAACACTGAAGCTTTCTTT.

This clone appeared a few times. The V call is TRBV6-1, the J call TRBJ2-7; possible D gene TRBD1, 5 bases. Germline V lookup: CDR1 MNHNS, CDR2 SASEGT. The V gene lost 3 bases and the J gene lost 2 bases, with 17 bases spanning the gap. This CDR3 contains 16 residues. The CDR3 spells CASSEFQGQPTYEQYF. The CDR3, as DNA: TGTGCCAGCAGTGAGTTTCAAGGACAACCAACCTACGAGCAGTACTTC.

The CDR3 DNA is TGTGCCAGTAGTATAGTTCTAGGCGGGAATCAGCCCCAGCATTTT. It is translated as CASSIVLGGNQPQHF. The J gene is TRBJ1-5, the V gene TRBV19; D remains unclear. Germline assignment: CDR1 LNHDA and CDR2 SQIVND (reference sequence). The CDR3 is made up of 15 amino acids. V lost 1 base and J lost 4, with 11 bases in between. The complete variable domain, with remaining parts taken from reference TRBV19 and TRBJ1-5, reads DGGITQSPKYLFRKEGQNVTLSCEQNLNHDAMYWYRQDPGQGLRLIYYSQIVNDFQKGDIAEGYSVSREKKESFPLTVTSAQKNPTAFYLCASSIVLGGNQPQHFGDGTRLSIL.

V gene TRBV10-2 combines with J gene TRBJ1-1; perhaps TRBD1 as D (6 bases). The CDR3 has 13 amino acids. V was pared by 2 bases and J by 4 bases, with 8 bases between. Germline loops: CDR1 WSHSY, CDR2 SAAADI. The CDR3 coding sequence is TGCGCCAGCAGTGAGACAGGGCCCACTGAAGCTTTCTTT. Protein: CASSETGPTEAFF.

This chain links TRBV19 with TRBJ1-5; 8 bases agree with TRBD1. There are 17 residues in the CDR3. Per germline, CDR1 LNHDA and CDR2 SQIVND (reference sequence). Trimming removed 1 base from V and 3 bases from J; junction bases left unmatched: 8. The CDR3 sequence is CASSIVTGTGHNQPQHF. Written as DNA, the CDR3 is TGTGCCAGTAGTATAGTTACCGGGACAGGCCACAATCAGCCCCAGCATTTT.

This clone appeared a few times. DNA of the CDR3: TGTGCCAGCAGTGTGGACAGGGGAAATCAGCCCCAGCATTTT. It codes for CASSVDRGNQPQHF. This chain links TRBV27 with TRBJ1-5; the match to TRBD1 covers 9 bases. The CDR3 sequence is 14 residues long. Germline V gives CDR1 MNHEY, CDR2 SMNVEV (reference sequence). V dropped 5 bases and J dropped 4; count of bases not matched to a gene: 3.

This clone was found once. The J gene is TRBJ1-1, the V gene TRBV7-2, with D perhaps matching TRBD1 (5 bases). Trimming stripped 5 bases from V and 1 base from J, with 17 bases between. This CDR3 has 16 residues. Germline V gene sequence: CDR1 SGHTA, CDR2 FQGNSA. CDR3 residues: CASSPSRAGWNTEAFF. CDR3 coding DNA: TGTGCCAGCAGCCCGAGCAGGGCAGGGTGGAACACTGAAGCTTTCTTT.

The chain recombines TRBV7-9 with TRBJ1-2; 7 nucleotides match TRBD1. From germline, CDR1 is SEHNR and CDR2 FQNEAQ (reference sequence). The CDR3 has 15 residues. V was pared by 3 bases and J by 0 bases, with 4 bases of the junction left unmatched. CDR3 sequence reads: CASSFMGQPNYGYTF. DNA of the CDR3: TGTGCCAGCAGCTTTATGGGACAGCCTAACTATGGCTACACCTTC. The full variable domain, rest sourced from reference TRBV7-9 and TRBJ1-2, is DTGVSQNPRHKITKRGQNVTFRCDPISEHNRLYWYRQTLGQGPEFLTYFQNEAQLEKSRLLSDRFSAERPKGSFSTLEIQRTEQGDSAMYLCASSFMGQPNYGYTFGSGTRLTVV.

The chain carries TRBV6-5 and TRBJ1-5, with D tentatively TRBD1 (5 bases). Germline CDR1 reads MNHEY; CDR2 reads SVGAGI. V was clipped by 4 bases and J by 4 bases, with 14 bases between them. The CDR3 has 15 residues. The CDR3 coding sequence is TGTGCCAGCAGTTTAACGACAGATAGAAATCAGCCCCAGCATTTT. Translating gives CASSLTTDRNQPQHF.

In its sample, this clone was seen a few times. The chain has TRBV3-1 (or the pseudogene TRBV3-2) and TRBJ1-6; no clear D. V dropped 0 bases and J dropped 17 bases, with 11 bases sitting between them. This CDR3 is built from 12 residues. Germline V CDR1 and CDR2: LGHDT, YNNKEL (reference sequence). The DNA for the CDR3 is TGTGCCAGCAGCCAAGATTATGGCAGATTCCACTTT. Protein product: CASSQDYGRFHF.

This sequence joins TRBV19 and TRBJ1-1; 7 bases fit TRBD1. CDR3 length: 16 amino acids. The J segment lost 3 bases and the V segment lost 5 bases, leaving 12 bases of the junction unmatched. The germline V gene encodes CDR1 LNHDA and CDR2 SQIVND (reference sequence). CDR3 DNA sequence: TGTGCCAGTAGTCCCGGACAGGCCCCGGGCCACACTGAAGCTTTCTTT. This translates into CASSPGQAPGHTEAFF. The whole variable domain, filled in from reference TRBV19 and TRBJ1-1, reads DGGITQSPKYLFRKEGQNVTLSCEQNLNHDAMYWYRQDPGQGLRLIYYSQIVNDFQKGDIAEGYSVSREKKESFPLTVTSAQKNPTAFYLCASSPGQAPGHTEAFFGQGTRLTVV.

This clone came up once. The junction and the germline gene differ at one end; a read error may be behind it. The chain couples TRBV2 to TRBJ2-3, with a tentative D call TRBD2 (6 bases). From germline, CDR1 is SNHLY and CDR2 FYNNEI. The CDR3 is made up of 15 amino acids. CDR3 sequence reads: CATSRDSAYTDTQYF. CDR3 coding DNA: TGTGCCACCAGTAGGGACTCGGCCTACACAGATACGCAGTATTTT.

The rearrangement joins TRBV28 to TRBJ2-7; 9 bases map to TRBD1. This CDR3 contains 14 residues. Germline V gene sequence: CDR1 MDHEN, CDR2 SYDVKM. Trimming removed 8 bases from V and 6 bases from J; junction bases left unmatched: 11. Here the CDR3 reads CASDTGQGSLEQYF. DNA of the CDR3: TGTGCCAGCGACACGGGACAGGGAAGTCTCGAGCAGTACTTC.

The table lists this clone with many counts. V is TRBV11-2 and J is TRBJ1-6; D is unclear. V was clipped by 2 bases and J by 10 bases, with 12 bases between them. The CDR3 is 14 residues long. The germline CDR1 and CDR2 sequences are SGHAT and FQNNGV. CDR3 bases: TGTGCCAGCAGCTTAAGAGCCGCCCGCTCACCCCTCCACTTT. Protein: CASSLRAARSPLHF.

This chain links TRBV10-2 with TRBJ1-1; 7 bases line up with TRBD1. This CDR3 is built from 13 residues. From germline, CDR1 is WSHSY and CDR2 SAAADI. The ends lost 6 bases at V and 4 bases at J; junction bases unmatched: 5. CDR3 sequence: CASRVAGGTEAFF. CDR3 in DNA: TGCGCCAGCAGAGTGGCAGGGGGCACTGAAGCTTTCTTT.

The V gene is TRBV10-2, the J gene TRBJ2-5; 9 nucleotides line up with TRBD1. V lost 4 bases and J lost 2; bases outside the gene matches: 8. The CDR3 has 16 amino acids. Germline assignment: CDR1 WSHSY and CDR2 SAAADI. This CDR3 is CASSAHRTGDQETQYF. In nucleotides, the CDR3 is TGCGCCAGCAGTGCTCATCGGACAGGGGATCAAGAGACCCAGTACTTC.

The rearrangement uses TRBV2 and TRBJ2-7, with TRBD2 as a possible D gene (5 bases). Trimming took 2 bases from V and 2 from J, leaving 10 bases between them. The CDR3 loop spans 14 amino acids. Germline V gene lookup returns CDR1 SNHLY and CDR2 FYNNEI. CDR3 nucleotide sequence: TGTGCCAGCAGTGAAACGGGGAACACCTACGAGCAGTACTTC. Protein sequence: CASSETGNTYEQYF.

J is TRBJ2-2 and V is TRBV29-1; unclear D gene. In germline, CDR1 is SQVTM, CDR2 ANQGSEA. This CDR3 region has 13 residues. V was cut by 6 bases and J by 4 bases, with 12 bases left in between. CDR3 nucleotides: TGCAGCGTCACCTACACGGGCACCGGGGAGCTGTTTTTT. Residues: CSVTYTGTGELFF.

The chain carries TRBV10-1 and TRBJ1-1; TRBD1 matches 9 bases. CDR1 and CDR2 from the germline V gene are WNHNN and SYGVQD (reference sequence). The length of the CDR3 is 15 residues. Trimming removed 6 bases from V and 0 bases from J; junction bases left unmatched: 5. Here the CDR3 reads CASSPGQGMNTEAFF. The CDR3 DNA sequence: TGCGCCAGCAGCCCCGGACAGGGGATGAACACTGAAGCTTTCTTT.

The rearrangement uses TRBV4-1 and TRBJ1-2; no reliable D call. Looked up from germline, CDR1 is MGHRA and CDR2 is YSYEKL. This CDR3 has 13 amino acids. V gave up 0 bases and J gave up 1 base, with 3 bases separating them. CDR3 sequence: CASSQDGNYGYTF. CDR3 coding DNA: TGCGCCAGCAGCCAAGACGGTAACTATGGCTACACCTTC.

The count of this clone is one. The chain carries TRBV5-8 and TRBJ2-3; no firm D call. This CDR3 is 13 amino acids long. Germline-derived CDR1 and CDR2 are SGHTS and YDEGEE. V was trimmed by 1 base and J by 1 base, leaving 4 bases between them. CDR3: CASSLQGTDTQYF. The CDR3 coding sequence is TGTGCCAGCAGCTTGCAGGGCACAGATACGCAGTATTTT. Full variable domain (rest looked up from reference TRBV5-8 and TRBJ2-3): EAGVTQSPTHLIKTRGQQATLRCSPISGHTSVYWYQQALGLGLQFLLWYDEGEERNRGNFPPRFSGRQFPNYSSELNVNALELEDSALYLCASSLQGTDTQYFGPGTRLTVL.